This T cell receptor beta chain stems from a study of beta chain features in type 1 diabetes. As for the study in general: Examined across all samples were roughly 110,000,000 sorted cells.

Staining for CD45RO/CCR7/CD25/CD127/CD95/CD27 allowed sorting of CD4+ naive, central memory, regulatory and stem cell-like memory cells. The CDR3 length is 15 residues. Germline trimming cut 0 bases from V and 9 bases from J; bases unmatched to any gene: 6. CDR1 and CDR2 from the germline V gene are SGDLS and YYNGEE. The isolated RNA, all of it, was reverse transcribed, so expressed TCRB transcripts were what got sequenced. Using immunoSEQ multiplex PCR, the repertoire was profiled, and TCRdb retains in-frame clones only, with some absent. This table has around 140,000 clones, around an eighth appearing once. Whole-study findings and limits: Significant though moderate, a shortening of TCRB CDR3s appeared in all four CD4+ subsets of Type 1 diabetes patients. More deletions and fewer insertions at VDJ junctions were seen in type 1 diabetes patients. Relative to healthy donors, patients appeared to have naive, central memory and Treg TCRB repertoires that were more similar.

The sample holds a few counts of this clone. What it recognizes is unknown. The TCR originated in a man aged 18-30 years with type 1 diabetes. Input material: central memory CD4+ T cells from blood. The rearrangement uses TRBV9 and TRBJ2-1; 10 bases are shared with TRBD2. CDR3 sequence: CASSVAPSGGGEQFF. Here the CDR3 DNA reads TGTGCCAGCAGCGTAGCCCCTAGCGGGGGTGGTGAGCAGTTCTTC. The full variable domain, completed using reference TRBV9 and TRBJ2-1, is DSGVTQTPKHLITATGQRVTLRCSPRSGDLSVYWYQQSLDQGLQFLIQYYNGEERAKGNILERFSAQQFPDLHSELNLSSLELGDSALYFCASSVAPSGGGEQFFGPGTRLTVL.